This T cell receptor (beta chain) came from a study of blood T cell repertoires in COVID-19. The wider study: COVID-19 samples, acute and convalescent, were from the United States, Italy and Spain. In each case, the material was cDNA or gDNA derived from T cells, B-cell-depleted T cells, or PBMCs.

Germline V CDR1 and CDR2: LGHNA, YNFKEQ. CDR3 length: 16 amino acids. V shed 1 base and J 10 bases; nucleotides not matched to a gene: 4. The repertoire was sequenced with immunoSEQ multiplex PCR; TCRdb's copy has only in-frame clones and lacks some. The sample lists 100,000 or so clones, around 90% seen once, with around 6.5% in the top ten. This TCR derives from a woman aged 60-75 years with acute or convalescent COVID-19. Sequenced material: peripheral blood. The chain joins TRBV4-2 to TRBJ2-1, with 16 bases lining up with TRBD2. The CDR3 is CASSQAGLAGGDEQFF. CDR3 nucleotide sequence: TGTGCCAGCAGCCAAGCGGGACTAGCGGGAGGGGACGAGCAGTTCTTC.